Given below is one TCR beta chain in context. Antigen: not known. The data were taken from a study of T cells in Graves' hyperthyroidism and ophthalmopathy. RNA transcripts served as the template for amplifying TCR beta CDR3 regions. First-round RT-PCR with HTBI primers amplified the TCR CDR3 region. Each CDR3 protein gets one entry after TCRdb re-called the multiplex PCR reads with MiXCR. Here the sample spans some 300,000 distinct CDR3 sequences, around 16% being singletons. Overall study results and limits: Most clonotypes expanded in thyroid above 0.001 were likewise present in blood.

The CDR3 is 14 amino acids. The V and J ends lost 7 bases and 0 bases respectively, with 10 bases between them. Germline CDR1 reads SNHLY; CDR2 reads FYNNEI. The chain has TRBV2 and TRBJ1-3; D unresolved. Sequencing was performed on blood. This receptor was identified in a man aged 25-40 years with Graves' hyperthyroidism. The CDR3 loop is CASIGRYSGNTIYF. CDR3 nucleotide sequence: TGTGCCAGCATTGGACGGTACTCTGGAAACACCATATATTTT.